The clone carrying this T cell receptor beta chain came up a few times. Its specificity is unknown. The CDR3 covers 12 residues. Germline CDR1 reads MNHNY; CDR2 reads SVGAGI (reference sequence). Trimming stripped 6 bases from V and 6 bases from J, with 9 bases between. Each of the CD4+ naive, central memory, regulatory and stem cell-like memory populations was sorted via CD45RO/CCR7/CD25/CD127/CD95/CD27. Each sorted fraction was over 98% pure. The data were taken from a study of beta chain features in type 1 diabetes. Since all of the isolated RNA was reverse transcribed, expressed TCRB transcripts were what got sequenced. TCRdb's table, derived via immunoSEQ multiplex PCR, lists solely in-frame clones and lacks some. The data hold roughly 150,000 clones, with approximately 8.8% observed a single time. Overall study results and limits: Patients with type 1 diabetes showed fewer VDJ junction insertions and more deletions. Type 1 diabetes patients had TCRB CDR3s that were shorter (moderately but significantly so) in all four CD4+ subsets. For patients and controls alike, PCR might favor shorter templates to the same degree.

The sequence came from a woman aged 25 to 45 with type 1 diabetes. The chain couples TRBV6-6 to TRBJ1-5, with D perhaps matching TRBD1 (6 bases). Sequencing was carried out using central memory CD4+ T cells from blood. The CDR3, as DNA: TGTGCCAGCAGAGTACAGGGTCAGCCCCAGCATTTT. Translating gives CASRVQGQPQHF.